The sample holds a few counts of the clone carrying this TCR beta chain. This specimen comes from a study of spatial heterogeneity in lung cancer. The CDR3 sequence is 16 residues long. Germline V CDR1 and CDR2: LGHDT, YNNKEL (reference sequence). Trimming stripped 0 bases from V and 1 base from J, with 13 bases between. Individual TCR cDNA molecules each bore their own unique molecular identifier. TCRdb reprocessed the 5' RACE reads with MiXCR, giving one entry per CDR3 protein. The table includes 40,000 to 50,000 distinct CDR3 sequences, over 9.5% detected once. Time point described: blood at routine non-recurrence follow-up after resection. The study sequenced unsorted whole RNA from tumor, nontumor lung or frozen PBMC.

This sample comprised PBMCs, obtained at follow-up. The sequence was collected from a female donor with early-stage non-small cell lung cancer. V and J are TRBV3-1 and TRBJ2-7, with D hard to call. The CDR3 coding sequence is TGTGCCAGCAGCCAAGATGTTGGGAAGAGGTCCTACGAGCAGTACTTC. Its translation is CASSQDVGKRSYEQYF.